These 28 T cell receptor beta chains were sequenced from one sample in a study of T cells in Graves' hyperthyroidism and ophthalmopathy. Authors of the study amplified TCR beta CDR3 regions from RNA transcripts. Researchers ran a first-round RT-PCR on the TCR CDR3 using the HTBI primer set. TCRdb analysed the multiplex PCR reads with MiXCR anew, one entry per CDR3 protein. Of roughly 700,000 distinct CDR3 sequences listed, approximately 36% were seen once; the top ten hold around 29%. The sequenced sample consisted of blood. The receptor source for this set is a woman aged 40 to 50 with Graves' hyperthyroidism.

The V call is TRBV29-1, the J call TRBJ1-5; 7 bases are shared with TRBD1. Looked up from germline, CDR1 is SQVTM and CDR2 is ANQGSEA. The CDR3 consists of 13 residues. V dropped 8 bases and J dropped 6; count of bases not matched to a gene: 10. For the CDR3, the DNA is TGCAGCATCCCGACAGGGTCAGGTCAGCCCCAGCATTTT. This encodes CSIPTGSGQPQHF.

This clonotype showed up just a few times. The CDR3 sequence: CASSPGEQGSGYTF. The CDR3 coding sequence is TGCGCCAGCAGCCCGGGAGAACAGGGCTCTGGCTACACCTTC. This sequence joins TRBV5-1 and TRBJ1-2; D perhaps matches TRBD1 (6 bases). Germline V lookup: CDR1 SGHRS, CDR2 YFSETQ. Between the trimmed V and J ends, which lost 4 bases and 7 bases, there was a span of 17 bases. There are 14 residues in the CDR3.

This clonotype occurred a few times. The rearrangement uses TRBV12-3 or TRBV12-4 and TRBJ2-7; TRBD1 agrees at 10 bases. The CDR3 runs 14 residues. The junction had 7 bases not matched to a gene; V was cut back by 6 bases and J by 5 bases. For the CDR3, the DNA is TGTGCCAGCAGCTGGTCCGGGACAGGGGACGAGCAGTACTTC. It encodes CASSWSGTGDEQYF.

This clonotype was observed at least ten times. This chain links TRBV10-2 with TRBJ2-6, with a possible D match to TRBD1 (6 bases). Germline V CDR1 and CDR2: WSHSY, SAAADI. CDR3 size: 18 residues. The germline V and J ends were trimmed by 5 bases and 0 bases, with 17 bases remaining between them. The CDR3 bases are TGCGCCAGCAGTTTCTACGGGACATCCAGCTCTGGGGCCAACGTCCTGACTTTC. Translating it yields CASSFYGTSSSGANVLTF.

This clonotype has at least ten counts. The chain uses TRBV10-3 and TRBJ1-5; the match to TRBD1 covers 7 bases. J was trimmed by 3 bases and V by 8 bases; bases with no gene match: 1. The CDR3 consists of 12 residues. Germline CDR1 reads ENHRY; CDR2 reads SYGVKD. CDR3 sequence: CAIGTDNQPQHF. In DNA, the CDR3 is TGTGCCATCGGGACAGACAATCAGCCCCAGCATTTT.

The rearrangement joins TRBV11-2 to TRBJ2-3; D is uncertain. In germline, CDR1 is SGHAT, CDR2 FQNNGV. This CDR3 is built from 14 residues. The CDR3, as DNA: TGTGCAAGCTGTGAACTCTGGCGCACAGATACGCAGTATTTT. Its protein is CASCELWRTDTQYF.

This clonotype was observed a few times. The chain joins TRBV19 to TRBJ1-3; tentatively, D is TRBD1 (5 bases). Trimming pared 7 bases from V and 4 bases from J, leaving 14 bases between. The CDR3 has 14 amino acids. The V gene's germline CDR1 is LNHDA and CDR2 SQIVND (reference sequence). CDR3 protein: CASKQGPGGNTIYF. CDR3 sequence (DNA): TGTGCCAGTAAGCAGGGCCCAGGGGGAAACACCATATATTTT.

This clonotype was observed many times. V and J are TRBV10-3 and TRBJ2-5; no clear D gene. CDR3 length: 11 amino acids. Germline CDR1 is ENHRY and CDR2 is SYGVKD. V was shortened by 10 bases and J by 1 base, with 7 bases between the two germline ends. The CDR3 DNA reads as TGTGCCACAGCAGCCCAAGAGACCCAGTACTTC. It specifies CATAAQETQYF.

The chain has TRBV28 and TRBJ1-2; 7 bases are a match to TRBD1. The CDR3 totals 13 residues. J gave up 4 bases and V 5 bases, and 4 bases lay outside the gene matches. CDR1 and CDR2 from the germline V gene are MDHEN and SYDVKM. In DNA form, the CDR3 reads TGTGCCAGCAGTCAGGACAGGAGCTATGGCTACACCTTC. As protein: CASSQDRSYGYTF.

This clonotype has more than one count but fewer than ten. A much larger clone is a single base away; this may be a read error. The rearrangement uses TRBV29-1 and TRBJ1-2; unclear D gene. V gave up 4 bases and J gave up 8 bases, with 14 bases separating them. Germline V lookup: CDR1 SQVTM, CDR2 ANQGSEA. The CDR3 is made up of 12 amino acids. The CDR3 DNA reads TGCAGCGTTGTACACGGCGTGCCGGGCTACACCTTC. Protein product: CSVVHGVPGYTF.

This clonotype turned up a few times. The chain uses TRBV6-1 and TRBJ2-2; perhaps D is TRBD1 or TRBD2 (6 bases each). Trimming left V 8 bases short and J 2 bases short, with 15 bases between. In germline, CDR1 is MNHNS, CDR2 SASEGT. This CDR3 is built from 15 residues. The CDR3 loop is CASSVGGGNTGELFF. In nucleotides, the CDR3 is TGTGCCAGCTCCGTGGGGGGCGGAAACACCGGGGAGCTGTTTTTT.

The chain joins TRBV7-2 to TRBJ1-3, with 11 bases matching TRBD1. CDR3 size: 15 residues. V shed 3 bases, J shed 3 bases, and the junction held 1 base outside the gene matches. CDR1 and CDR2 (germline): SGHTA, FQGNSA. DNA of the CDR3: TGTGCCAGCAGCTTGGGACAGGGGGTTGGAAACACCATATATTTT. It specifies CASSLGQGVGNTIYF.

This clonotype was detected only a few times. The V gene is TRBV20-1, the J gene TRBJ1-5; TRBD1 agrees at 7 bases. CDR1 and CDR2 from the germline V gene are DFQATT and SNEGSKA (reference sequence). The CDR3 has 16 amino acids. The junction had 9 bases not matched to a gene; V was cut back by 3 bases and J by 1 base. CDR3 in amino acids: CSARGQGDGSNQPQHF. CDR3 bases: TGCAGTGCTAGGGGCCAGGGGGATGGAAGCAATCAGCCCCAGCATTTT.

This clonotype has only a few counts. The chain employs TRBV4-1 and TRBJ1-5, with D hard to call. The CDR3 sequence is 14 residues long. V lost 1 base to trimming and J lost 8 bases, with 12 bases between them. From germline, CDR1 is MGHRA and CDR2 YSYEKL. CDR3 bases: TGCGCCAGCAGCCAAGTTGATGGAGAGAAGCCCCAGCATTTT. Protein sequence: CASSQVDGEKPQHF.

The sample holds one count of this clonotype. A single base separates this from a much larger clone, so it may be a read error. The chain combines TRBV12-3 or TRBV12-4 with TRBJ1-1; D ambiguous. This CDR3 has 15 residues. CDR3 sequence reads: CTSSGPLSGGTEAFF. The CDR3 coding sequence is TGTACCAGCAGTGGGCCCTTATCGGGTGGCACTGAAGCTTTCTTT.

V usage is TRBV10-3 and J usage is TRBJ1-5; D unclear. Germline assignment: CDR1 ENHRY and CDR2 SYGVKD. Deletions cut 10 bases from V and 8 bases from J, with 15 bases between. The CDR3 is made up of 12 amino acids. The CDR3 reads CASHSVREPQHF. In DNA form, the CDR3 reads TGTGCCAGCCACAGTGTGCGGGAGCCCCAGCATTTT.

This clonotype was observed a handful of times. V is TRBV6-1 and J is TRBJ1-3; D remains unclear. Germline assignment: CDR1 MNHNS and CDR2 SASEGT. CDR3 length: 15 amino acids. V was clipped by 2 bases and J by 0 bases, with 8 bases between them. DNA of the CDR3: TGTGCCAGCAGTGAACTACCATCCTCTGGAAACACCATATATTTT. Translated, it gives CASSELPSSGNTIYF.

This clonotype turned up a few times. This sequence joins TRBV7-2 and TRBJ1-3; TRBD1 aligns across 7 bases. The V segment lost 5 bases and the J segment 0 bases; nucleotides outside the gene matches: 7. CDR3 size: 16 residues. CDR1 and CDR2 (germline): SGHTA, FQGNSA. This CDR3 is CASSPMTGFSGNTIYF. CDR3 coding DNA: TGTGCCAGCAGCCCAATGACAGGGTTCTCTGGAAACACCATATATTTT.

This clonotype has ten or more counts. This chain joins TRBV5-1 and TRBJ1-5, with D possibly being TRBD1 (5 bases). This CDR3 is 15 amino acids long. V dropped 2 bases and J dropped 7 bases, with 16 bases sitting between them. CDR1 SGHRS and CDR2 YFSETQ come from the germline V gene. CDR3 protein: CASSLDVSGGQPQHF. The CDR3 bases are TGCGCCAGCAGCTTAGACGTGTCGGGGGGACAGCCCCAGCATTTT.

Regarding this clonotype: This may be a read error, as it is one base from a much larger clone. The chain combines TRBV14 with TRBJ1-2, with D tentatively TRBD1 (6 bases). The CDR3 consists of 14 residues. Germline CDR1 is SGHDN and CDR2 is FVKESK. The CDR3 DNA reads as TGTGCCAGCAGCCAACTCGGGACACTGGGAGGCTACGCCTTC. Its translation is CASSQLGTLGGYAF.

This clonotype was observed many times. The chain recombines TRBV11-2 with TRBJ1-2, with D unresolved. This CDR3 has 12 amino acids. Germline assignment: CDR1 SGHAT and CDR2 FQNNGV. V lost 1 base to trimming and J lost 8 bases, with 8 bases between them. CDR3 nucleotide sequence: TGTGCCAGCAGCTTAGCCGCCCAAGGCTACACCTTC. Translated, it gives CASSLAAQGYTF.

This clonotype was recorded a few times. One junction end disagrees with the germline gene, perhaps due to a read error. Here the CDR3 DNA reads TGTGCCAGCAGAAGAGAACGGCTATCCGATCAGCCTCAGCATTTT. This gives the protein CASRRERLSDQPQHF. The chain carries TRBV6-1 and TRBJ1-5; no clear D. This CDR3 comprises 15 residues. Looked up from germline, CDR1 is MNHNS and CDR2 is SASEGT.

The V and J genes are TRBV4-1 and TRBJ1-1, with D possibly TRBD1 on 5 matching bases. From germline, CDR1 is MGHRA and CDR2 YSYEKL. V lost 2 bases, J lost 7 bases, and 17 bases lay in between. The CDR3 is 15 amino acids. The CDR3 DNA reads as TGCGCCAGCAGCCAATCCCGGGGGGGGACGAGTGAAGCTTTCTTT. It codes for CASSQSRGGTSEAFF.

This sequence joins TRBV5-1 and TRBJ1-4, with TRBD1 as a possible D gene (5 bases). Germline values: CDR1 SGHRS, CDR2 YFSETQ. V lost 6 bases, J lost 5 bases, and 14 bases lay in between. The CDR3 sequence is 14 residues long. DNA for the CDR3: TGCGCCAGCACCATGACAGAGGGGAATGAAAAACTGTTTTTT. Its translation is CASTMTEGNEKLFF.

This clonotype was detected many times. The chain carries TRBV7-8 and TRBJ2-5; D uncertain. The CDR3 runs to 14 residues. Germline values: CDR1 SGHVS, CDR2 FQNEAQ. V dropped 4 bases and J dropped 1 base, with 10 bases sitting between them. The CDR3 nucleotides read TGTGCCAGCAGCTCCAGGCTGGGCCAAGAGACCCAGTACTTC. This encodes CASSSRLGQETQYF.

V is TRBV7-9 and J is TRBJ2-7, with 7 bases lining up with TRBD1. The CDR3 totals 15 residues. Trimming removed 5 bases from V and 2 bases from J; junction bases left unmatched: 9. Germline loops: CDR1 SEHNR, CDR2 FQNEAQ (reference sequence). Here the CDR3 DNA reads TGTGCCAGCAGCCACCGGGACAGCTTAACCTACGAGCAGTACTTC. Its protein is CASSHRDSLTYEQYF.

J is TRBJ1-2 and V is TRBV6-5; D gene ambiguous. Germline lookup yields CDR1 MNHEY and CDR2 SVGAGI. The CDR3 spans 14 residues. V lost 8 bases to trimming and J lost 4 bases, with 17 bases between them. CDR3 coding DNA: TGTGCCAGCTCACCACCAGTCCCAGCCTATGGCTACACCTTC. This gives the protein CASSPPVPAYGYTF.

This clonotype was counted a few times. The chain employs TRBV7-9 and TRBJ1-2; D is possibly TRBD1 (5 bases). CDR1 SEHNR and CDR2 FQNEAQ come from the germline V gene (reference sequence). V was pared by 3 bases and J by 4 bases, with 12 bases between. This CDR3 contains 14 residues. CDR3 coding DNA: TGTGCCAGCAGCTTCCAGGGAACAGTCTATGGCTACACCTTC. Translation gives CASSFQGTVYGYTF. The complete variable domain, with remaining parts taken from reference TRBV7-9 and TRBJ1-2, reads DTGVSQNPRHKITKRGQNVTFRCDPISEHNRLYWYRQTLGQGPEFLTYFQNEAQLEKSRLLSDRFSAERPKGSFSTLEIQRTEQGDSAMYLCASSFQGTVYGYTFGSGTRLTVV.